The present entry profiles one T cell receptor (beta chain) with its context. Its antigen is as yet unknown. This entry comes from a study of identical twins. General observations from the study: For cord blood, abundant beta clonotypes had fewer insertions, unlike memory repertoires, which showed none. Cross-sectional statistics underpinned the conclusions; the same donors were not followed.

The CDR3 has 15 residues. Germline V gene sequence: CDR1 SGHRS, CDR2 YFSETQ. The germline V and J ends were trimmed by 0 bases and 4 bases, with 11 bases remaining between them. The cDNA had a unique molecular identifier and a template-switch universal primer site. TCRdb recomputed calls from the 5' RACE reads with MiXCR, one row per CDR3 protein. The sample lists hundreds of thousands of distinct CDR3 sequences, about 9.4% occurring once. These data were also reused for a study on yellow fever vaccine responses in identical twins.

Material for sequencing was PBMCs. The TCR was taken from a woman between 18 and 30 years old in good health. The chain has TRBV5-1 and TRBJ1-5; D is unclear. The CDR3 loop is CASSLEGRSNQPQHF. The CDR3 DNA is TGCGCCAGCAGCTTGGAGGGCAGATCTAATCAGCCCCAGCATTTT.